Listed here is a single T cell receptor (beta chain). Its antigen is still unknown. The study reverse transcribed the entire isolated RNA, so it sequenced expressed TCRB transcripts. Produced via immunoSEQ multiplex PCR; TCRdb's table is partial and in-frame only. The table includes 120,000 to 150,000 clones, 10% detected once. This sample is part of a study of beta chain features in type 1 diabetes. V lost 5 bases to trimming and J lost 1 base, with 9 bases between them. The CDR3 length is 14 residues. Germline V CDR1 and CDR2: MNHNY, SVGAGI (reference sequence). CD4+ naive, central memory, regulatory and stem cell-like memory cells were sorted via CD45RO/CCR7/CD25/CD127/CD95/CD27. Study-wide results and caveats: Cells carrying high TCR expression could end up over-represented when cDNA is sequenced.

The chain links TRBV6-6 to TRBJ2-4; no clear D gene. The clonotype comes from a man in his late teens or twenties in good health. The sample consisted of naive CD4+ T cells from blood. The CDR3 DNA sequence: TGTGCCAGCAGTCCAGGATCCGCCAAAAACATTCAGTACTTC. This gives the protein CASSPGSAKNIQYF.